The T cell receptor (beta chain) under discussion was sequenced for a study of shared clonotypes between healthy human individuals. This CDR3 is built from 17 residues. Germline assignment: CDR1 SGHVS and CDR2 FNYEAQ. With 5 bases clipped from V and 6 bases from J, the junction kept 15 bases outside the gene matches. Data came from immunoSEQ multiplex PCR; TCRdb stores just in-frame clones and leaves some out. Of roughly 2,000,000 clones listed, around 96% are singletons. Naive-designated CD8 cells lacked CD45RO, were positively enriched for CCR7, and omitted terminally differentiated effector memory CD45RA+ cells.

The chain is built from TRBV7-6 and TRBJ2-1, with 8 bases that match TRBD2. The sample consisted of naive CD8+ T cells sorted from blood. The origin of this receptor is a man aged 18 to 30 in good health. The CDR3 DNA reads as TGTGCCAGCAGCCCCAAGGCACTTGGACTAGCTTCCAATGAGCAGTTCTTC. The encoded protein is CASSPKALGLASNEQFF. Based on the CDR3 plus reference TRBV7-6 and TRBJ2-1, the full variable domain is GAGVSQSPRYKVTKRGQDVALRCDPISGHVSLYWYRQALGQGPEFLTYFNYEAQQDKSGLPNDRFSAERPEGSISTLTIQRTEQRDSAMYRCASSPKALGLASNEQFFGPGTRLTVL.